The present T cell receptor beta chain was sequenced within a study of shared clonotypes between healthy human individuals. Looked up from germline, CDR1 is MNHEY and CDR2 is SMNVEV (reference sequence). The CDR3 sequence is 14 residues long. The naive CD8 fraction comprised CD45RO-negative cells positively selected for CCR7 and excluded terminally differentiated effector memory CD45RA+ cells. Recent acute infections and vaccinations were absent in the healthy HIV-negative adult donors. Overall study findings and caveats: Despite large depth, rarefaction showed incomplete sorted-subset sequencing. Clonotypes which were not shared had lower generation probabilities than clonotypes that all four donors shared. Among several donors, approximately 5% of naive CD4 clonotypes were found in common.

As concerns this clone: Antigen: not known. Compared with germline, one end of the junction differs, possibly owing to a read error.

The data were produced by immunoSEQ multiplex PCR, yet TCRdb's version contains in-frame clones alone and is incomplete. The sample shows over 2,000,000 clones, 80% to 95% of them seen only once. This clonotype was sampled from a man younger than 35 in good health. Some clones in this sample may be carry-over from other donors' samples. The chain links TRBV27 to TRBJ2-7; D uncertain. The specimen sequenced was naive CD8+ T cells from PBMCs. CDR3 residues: CASSLLGVPYEKYF. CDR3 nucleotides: TGTGCCAGCAGTTTACTAGGAGTACCCTACGAGAAGTACTTC.